One and the same sample provided the 3 T cell receptor beta chains below, sequenced in a study of T-cell memory formation after mild COVID-19. One entry per CDR3 protein results from TCRdb running MiXCR on the 5' RACE reads. The sample has about 410,000 distinct CDR3 sequences; around a quarter are singletons. What was sequenced was PBMCs or a T cell subset sorted from them (not recorded which). The receptors come from an adult woman who had mild COVID-19 (a few samples of this study predate the infection). Cell type and time point are not known.

About this clonotype itself: The junction shows a germline mismatch at one end, possibly a read error. This CDR3 is CASSVASGGASYNEQFF. CDR3 nucleotide sequence: TGTGCCAGCAGTGTAGCTAGCGGGGGGGCATCCTACAATGAGCAGTTCTTC. The chain employs TRBV12-3 or TRBV12-4 and TRBJ2-1; 12 bases agree with TRBD2. The CDR3 covers 17 residues.

In this sample, this clonotype turned up many times. The chain employs TRBV20-1 and TRBJ2-2; 8 nucleotides line up with TRBD2. Germline CDR1 and CDR2: DFQATT and SNEGSKA (reference sequence). The V gene end was trimmed by 5 bases and the J gene end by 1 base; junction bases not matched to a gene: 3. This CDR3 region has 14 residues. The CDR3 coding sequence is TGCAGTGCTGGGAGCGGGGGGAACACCGGGGAGCTGTTTTTT. Translated: CSAGSGGNTGELFF.

This sequence joins TRBV27 and TRBJ2-1, with 11 nucleotides matching TRBD2. Trimming removed 3 bases from V and 8 bases from J; junction bases left unmatched: 9. CDR1 and CDR2 from the germline V gene are MNHEY and SMNVEV (reference sequence). CDR3 length: 16 amino acids. This CDR3 is CASSFDLAGGFYEQFF. The CDR3 nucleotides read TGTGCCAGCAGTTTTGATTTAGCGGGGGGGTTTTATGAGCAGTTCTTC.